Each of the 18 T cell receptor beta chains below was sequenced from the same sample in a study of identical twins. TCRdb used MiXCR to reprocess the 5' RACE reads, holding one entry per CDR3 protein. The sample consists of approximately 210,000 distinct CDR3 sequences, approximately 16% of them appearing once. These same records also appear under a second study, on T cells expressing NK-cell markers.

The sequencing input was CD8+ T cells sorted from blood. These receptors came from a young woman in good health.

The V gene is TRBV7-9, the J gene TRBJ1-2; possible D gene TRBD1, 6 bases. The CDR3 consists of 15 residues. V was pared by 1 base and J by 7 bases, with 16 bases between. CDR1 and CDR2 from the germline V gene are SEHNR and FQNEAQ (reference sequence). CDR3 loop: CASSLDAGGLVGYTF. The CDR3 region has the DNA TGTGCCAGCAGCTTAGATGCCGGGGGGCTGGTTGGCTACACCTTC. Together with reference TRBV7-9 and TRBJ1-2, the CDR3 gives the full variable domain: DTGVSQNPRHKITKRGQNVTFRCDPISEHNRLYWYRQTLGQGPEFLTYFQNEAQLEKSRLLSDRFSAERPKGSFSTLEIQRTEQGDSAMYLCASSLDAGGLVGYTFGSGTRLTVV.

The chain links TRBV20-1 to TRBJ2-1; D remains ambiguous. Trimming left V 3 bases short and J 6 bases short, with 15 bases between. Germline V gene sequence: CDR1 DFQATT, CDR2 SNEGSKA (reference sequence). The CDR3 runs 14 residues. The CDR3 bases are TGCAGTGCTAGTCTTAGGGTTGGTATCAATGAGCAGTTCTTC. Protein: CSASLRVGINEQFF.

This clonotype was counted between two and nine times. The chain links TRBV5-1 to TRBJ2-1; 15 positions agree with TRBD2. The CDR3 runs 17 residues. V gave up 4 bases and J gave up 10 bases; unmatched junction bases: 12. CDR1 and CDR2 from the germline V gene are SGHRS and YFSETQ. The CDR3 loop reads CASSGQGTSGGTEEQFF. DNA for the CDR3: TGCGCCAGCAGCGGACAGGGGACTAGCGGGGGGACGGAGGAGCAGTTCTTC.

This clonotype has just a few counts. This chain uses TRBV7-3 with TRBJ2-5; a possible D gene is TRBD1 (5 bases). The germline gives CDR1 SGHTA, CDR2 FQGTGA. The V end was cut by 0 bases, the J end by 4 bases, with 15 bases between. This CDR3 has 16 amino acids. The CDR3 bases are TGTGCCAGCAGCTTAACTGGCAGGGCGGTACGAGAGACCCAGTACTTC. Protein product: CASSLTGRAVRETQYF.

This clonotype was counted only a few times. This chain connects TRBV20-1 to TRBJ1-6; 10 nucleotides agree with TRBD1. The V segment lost 5 bases and the J segment 0 bases; nucleotides outside the gene matches: 1. The germline CDR1 and CDR2 sequences are DFQATT and SNEGSKA (reference sequence). The CDR3 is 15 residues long. The CDR3 DNA reads as TGCAGTGCTTGGACAGGGGGCTCCTATAATTCACCCCTCCACTTT. It codes for CSAWTGGSYNSPLHF.

This clonotype turned up a few times. The chain has TRBV2 and TRBJ2-7, with 8 bases that match TRBD1. CDR1 and CDR2 from the germline V gene are SNHLY and FYNNEI. After removal of 8 bases from V and 2 bases from J, the junction contained 5 bases not matched to a gene. This CDR3 is 13 amino acids long. The DNA of the CDR3 is TGTGCCAGCCGGGACAGGTGGACCTACGAGCAGTACTTC. This encodes CASRDRWTYEQYF.

The chain has TRBV15 and TRBJ2-2; 13 bases fit TRBD2. The CDR3 extends over 17 amino acids. The germline gives CDR1 LNHNV, CDR2 YYDKDF (reference sequence). J was trimmed by 6 bases and V by 5 bases; bases with no gene match: 9. In DNA, the CDR3 is TGTGCCACCAGCCTCCTCGGACTAGCGGGAGTTTCCGGGGAGCTGTTTTTT. Translation gives CATSLLGLAGVSGELFF. Based on the CDR3 plus reference TRBV15 and TRBJ2-2, the full variable domain is DAMVIQNPRYQVTQFGKPVTLSCSQTLNHNVMYWYQQKSSQAPKLLFHYYDKDFNNEADTPDNFQSRRPNTSFCFLDIRSPGLGDTAMYLCATSLLGLAGVSGELFFGEGSRLTVL.

The V gene is TRBV27, the J gene TRBJ2-7; TRBD1 or TRBD2 may be the D gene (5 bases each). V shed 4 bases and J shed 1 base, with 14 bases lying between them. The CDR3 loop spans 15 amino acids. Germline lookup yields CDR1 MNHEY and CDR2 SMNVEV (reference sequence). CDR3 coding DNA: TGTGCCAGCAGTTCAGCCGGGACCCAGTCCTACGAGCAGTACTTC. Its protein is CASSSAGTQSYEQYF.

This clonotype was seen a few times. The rearrangement joins TRBV27 to TRBJ2-1; 10 bases map to TRBD2. Losses at the gene ends were 8 bases for V and 6 bases for J; bases not matched to a gene: 7. CDR3 length: 14 amino acids. Germline V gene sequence: CDR1 MNHEY, CDR2 SMNVEV (reference sequence). CDR3 nucleotide sequence: TGTGCCAGCTGTCTAGCGGGAGTTTGCAATGAGCAGTTCTTC. This gives the protein CASCLAGVCNEQFF.

V and J are TRBV5-5 and TRBJ2-2; 8 positions agree with TRBD2. The trim removed 4 bases at V and 0 bases at J, leaving 8 bases unmatched. CDR1 and CDR2 from the germline V gene are SGHKS and YYEKEE (reference sequence). The length of the CDR3 is 17 residues. CDR3 region: CASSPRLAGPNTGELFF. DNA for the CDR3: TGTGCCAGCAGCCCCCGCCTAGCGGGCCCGAACACCGGGGAGCTGTTTTTT.

The J gene is TRBJ2-3, the V gene TRBV7-4; the match to TRBD2 covers 11 bases. V trimming: 5 bases; J trimming: 3 bases; junction bases outside the gene matches: 7. Germline loops: CDR1 SGHVT, CDR2 SQSDAQ. This CDR3 has 16 amino acids. In DNA, the CDR3 is TGTGCCAGCAGCAGAGTAGCGGGAGGGCCAACAGATACGCAGTATTTT. Its protein is CASSRVAGGPTDTQYF.

The CDR3 protein is CASSLGPNTGELFF. The CDR3 bases are TGTGCCAGCAGTTTAGGCCCGAACACCGGGGAGCTGTTTTTT. The V call is TRBV27, the J call TRBJ2-2; D uncertain. CDR3 size: 14 residues. Germline assignment: CDR1 MNHEY and CDR2 SMNVEV (reference sequence). The ends were cut back, 2 bases at V and 0 bases at J, with 4 bases in the middle.

In DNA, the CDR3 is TGTGCCAGCGGGCTTACCAGGGAAGCTTTCTTT. Protein: CASGLTREAFF. The genes are TRBV7-9 and TRBJ1-1; D is uncertain. Trimming shortened V by 8 bases and J by 8 bases, and 12 bases separated the two germline ends. The CDR3 has 11 amino acids. Per germline, CDR1 SEHNR and CDR2 FQNEAQ (reference sequence).

This rearrangement joins TRBV12-3 or TRBV12-4 to TRBJ2-7; D may correspond to TRBD1 or TRBD2 (5 bases each). This CDR3 spans 13 amino acids. The V gene lost 5 bases and the J gene lost 3 bases, with 11 bases spanning the gap. The CDR3 DNA is TGTGCCAGCAGTAACGGGGCGGGCTACGAGCAGTACTTC. Translating it yields CASSNGAGYEQYF.

The sample holds a few counts of this clonotype. The chain joins TRBV14 to TRBJ1-1; D is ambiguous. V lost 6 bases and J lost 0, with 8 bases in between. Germline V gives CDR1 SGHDN, CDR2 FVKESK. The CDR3 runs 13 residues. Here the CDR3 reads CASSLRMNTEAFF. The CDR3 DNA is TGTGCCAGCAGTCTCAGGATGAACACTGAAGCTTTCTTT.

Concerning this clonotype itself: One end of the junction varies from germline; a read error may be responsible. V and J are TRBV5-6 and TRBJ2-7; TRBD1 or TRBD2 may be the D gene (5 bases each). The CDR3 loop spans 13 amino acids. Germline loops: CDR1 SGHDT, CDR2 YYEEEE. CDR3: CAISPGGICEQYF. The CDR3, as DNA: TGTGCCATCAGCCCTGGGGGAATCTGCGAGCAGTACTTC.

Comments on this clonotype: An end of the junction differs from the germline gene, which may be a read error. The rearrangement uses TRBV7-9 and TRBJ2-1; D is tentatively TRBD1 or TRBD2 (5 bases each). The V gene's germline CDR1 is SEHNR and CDR2 FQNEAQ (reference sequence). There are 13 residues in the CDR3. The CDR3 region is CASSSDRGRVGIF. CDR3 in DNA: TGTGCCAGCAGCTCAGATCGGGGCAGGGTGGGCATCTTC.

This clonotype was detected a few times. The CDR3 is CASSAFGYEQYF. In DNA, the CDR3 is TGTGCCAGCAGCGCCTTTGGATACGAGCAGTACTTC. The genes are TRBV3-1 and TRBJ2-7; no clear D gene. V was trimmed by 5 bases and J by 4 bases, leaving 9 bases between them. The CDR3 consists of 12 residues. Germline CDR1 reads LGHDT; CDR2 reads YNNKEL (reference sequence).